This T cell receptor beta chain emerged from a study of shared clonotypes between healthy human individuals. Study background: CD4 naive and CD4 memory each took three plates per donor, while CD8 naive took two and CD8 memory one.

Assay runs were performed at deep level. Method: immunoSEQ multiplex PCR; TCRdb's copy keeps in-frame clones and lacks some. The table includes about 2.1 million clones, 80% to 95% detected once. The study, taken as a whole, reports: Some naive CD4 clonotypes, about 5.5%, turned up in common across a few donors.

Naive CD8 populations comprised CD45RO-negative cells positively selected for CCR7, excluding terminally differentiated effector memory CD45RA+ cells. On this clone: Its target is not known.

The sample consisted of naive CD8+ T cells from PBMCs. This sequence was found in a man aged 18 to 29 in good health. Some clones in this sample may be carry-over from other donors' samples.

The DNA of the CDR3 is TGTGCCAGCAGCGCCGAAGGACGCTCTGGAAACACCATATATTTT. Translation: CASSAEGRSGNTIYF. V and J are TRBV9 and TRBJ1-3; D gene unclear. The V gene's germline CDR1 is SGDLS and CDR2 YYNGEE. The CDR3 sequence is 15 residues long. Trimming left V 3 bases short and J 0 bases short, with 10 bases between.